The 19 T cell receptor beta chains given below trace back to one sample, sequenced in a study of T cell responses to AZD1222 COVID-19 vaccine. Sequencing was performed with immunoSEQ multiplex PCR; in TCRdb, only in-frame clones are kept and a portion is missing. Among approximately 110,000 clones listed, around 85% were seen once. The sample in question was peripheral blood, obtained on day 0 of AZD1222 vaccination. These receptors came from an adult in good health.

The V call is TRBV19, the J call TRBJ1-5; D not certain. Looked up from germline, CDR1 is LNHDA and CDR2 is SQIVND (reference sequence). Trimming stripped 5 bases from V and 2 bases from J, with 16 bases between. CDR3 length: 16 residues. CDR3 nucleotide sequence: TGTGCCAGTAGTCCGAGAACCGGGAGGGGCAATCAGCCCCAGCATTTT. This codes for CASSPRTGRGNQPQHF.

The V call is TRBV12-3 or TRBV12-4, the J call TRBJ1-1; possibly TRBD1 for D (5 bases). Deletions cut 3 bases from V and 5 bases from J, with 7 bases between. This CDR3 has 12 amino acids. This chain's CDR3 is CASSFWGTEAFF. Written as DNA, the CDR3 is TGTGCCAGCAGTTTCTGGGGGACTGAAGCTTTCTTT.

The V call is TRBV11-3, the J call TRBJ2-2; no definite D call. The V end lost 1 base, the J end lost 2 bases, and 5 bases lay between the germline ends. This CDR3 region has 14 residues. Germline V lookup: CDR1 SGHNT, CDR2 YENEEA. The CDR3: CASSLVVNTGELFF. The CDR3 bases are TGTGCCAGCAGCTTAGTTGTCAACACCGGGGAGCTGTTTTTT.

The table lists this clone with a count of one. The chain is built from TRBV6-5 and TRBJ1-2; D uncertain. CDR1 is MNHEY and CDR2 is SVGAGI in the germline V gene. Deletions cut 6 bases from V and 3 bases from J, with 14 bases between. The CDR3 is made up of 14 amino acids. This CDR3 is CASSVDTWDYGYTF. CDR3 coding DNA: TGTGCCAGCAGCGTAGACACTTGGGACTATGGCTACACCTTC.

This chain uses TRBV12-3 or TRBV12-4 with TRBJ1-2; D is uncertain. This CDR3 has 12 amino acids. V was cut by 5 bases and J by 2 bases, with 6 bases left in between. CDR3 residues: CASSPDNYGYTF. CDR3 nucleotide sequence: TGTGCCAGCAGTCCCGACAACTATGGCTACACCTTC.

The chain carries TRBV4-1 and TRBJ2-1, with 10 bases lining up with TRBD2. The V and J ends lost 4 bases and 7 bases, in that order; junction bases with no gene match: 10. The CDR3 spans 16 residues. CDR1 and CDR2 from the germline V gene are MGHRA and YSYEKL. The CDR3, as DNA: TGCGCCAGCAGCCGGGAGGGACTAGCGAGTATGAATGAGCAGTTCTTC. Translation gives CASSREGLASMNEQFF.

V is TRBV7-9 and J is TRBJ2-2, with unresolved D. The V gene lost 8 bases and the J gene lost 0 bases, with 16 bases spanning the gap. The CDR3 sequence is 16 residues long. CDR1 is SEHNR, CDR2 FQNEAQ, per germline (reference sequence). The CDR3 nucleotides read TGTGCCAGCGGTGGTGGCCAGGAAGCGAACACCGGGGAGCTGTTTTTT. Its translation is CASGGGQEANTGELFF.

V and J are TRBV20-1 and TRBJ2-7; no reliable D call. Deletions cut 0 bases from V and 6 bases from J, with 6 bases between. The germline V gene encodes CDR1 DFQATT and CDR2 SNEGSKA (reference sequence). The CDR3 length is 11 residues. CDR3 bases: TGCAGTGCTAGAGAGGAACGCGAGCAGTACTTC. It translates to CSAREEREQYF.

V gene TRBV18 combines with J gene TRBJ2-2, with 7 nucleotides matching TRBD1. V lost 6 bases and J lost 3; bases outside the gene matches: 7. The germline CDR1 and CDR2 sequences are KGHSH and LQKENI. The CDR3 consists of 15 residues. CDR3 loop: CASSRDSLDTGELFF. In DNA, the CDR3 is TGTGCCAGCTCCCGGGACAGTTTGGACACCGGGGAGCTGTTTTTT.

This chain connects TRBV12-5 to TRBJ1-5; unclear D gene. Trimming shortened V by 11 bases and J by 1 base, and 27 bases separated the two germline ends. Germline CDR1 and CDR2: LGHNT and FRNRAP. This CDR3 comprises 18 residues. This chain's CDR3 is CAERPPRLALESNQPQHF. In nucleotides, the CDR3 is TGTGCTGAACGACCCCCCCGATTAGCATTGGAAAGCAATCAGCCCCAGCATTTT.

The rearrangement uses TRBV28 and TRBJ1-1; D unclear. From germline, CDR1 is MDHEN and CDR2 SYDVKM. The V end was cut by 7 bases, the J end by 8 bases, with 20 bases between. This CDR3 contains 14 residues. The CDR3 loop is CASTTLRPVPEAFF. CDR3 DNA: TGTGCCAGCACTACACTACGGCCAGTACCAGAAGCTTTCTTT.

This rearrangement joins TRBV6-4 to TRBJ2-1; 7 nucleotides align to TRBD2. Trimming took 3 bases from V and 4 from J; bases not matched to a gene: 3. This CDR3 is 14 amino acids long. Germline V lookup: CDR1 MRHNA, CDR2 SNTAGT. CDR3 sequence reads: CASSEGLEYNEQFF. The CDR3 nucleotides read TGTGCCAGCAGTGAAGGACTAGAATACAATGAGCAGTTCTTC.

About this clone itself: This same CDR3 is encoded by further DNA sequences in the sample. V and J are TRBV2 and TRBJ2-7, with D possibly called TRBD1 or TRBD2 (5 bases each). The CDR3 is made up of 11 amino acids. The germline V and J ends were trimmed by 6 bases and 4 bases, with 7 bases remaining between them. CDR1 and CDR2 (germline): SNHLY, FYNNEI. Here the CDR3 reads CASRGVYEQYF. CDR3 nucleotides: TGTGCCAGCAGGGGGGTTTACGAGCAGTACTTC.

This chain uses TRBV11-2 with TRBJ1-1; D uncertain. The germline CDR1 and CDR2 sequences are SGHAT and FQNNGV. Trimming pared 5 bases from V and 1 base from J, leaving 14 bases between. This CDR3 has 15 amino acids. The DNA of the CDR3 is TGTGCCAGCAGCCCTCGACAAGGAGCGAACACTGAAGCTTTCTTT. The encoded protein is CASSPRQGANTEAFF.

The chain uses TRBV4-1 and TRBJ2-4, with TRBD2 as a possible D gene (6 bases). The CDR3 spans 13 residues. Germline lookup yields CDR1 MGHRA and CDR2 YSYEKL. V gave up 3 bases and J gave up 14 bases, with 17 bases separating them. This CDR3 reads CASSQGLIAPEYF. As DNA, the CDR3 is TGCGCCAGCAGCCAGGGACTTATCGCCCCCGAGTACTTC.

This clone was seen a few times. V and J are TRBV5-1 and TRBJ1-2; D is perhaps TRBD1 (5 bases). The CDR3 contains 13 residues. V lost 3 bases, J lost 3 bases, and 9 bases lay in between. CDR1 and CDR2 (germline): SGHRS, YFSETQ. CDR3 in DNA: TGCGCCAGCAGCTCGCGGGGCGACTATGGCTACACCTTC. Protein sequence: CASSSRGDYGYTF.

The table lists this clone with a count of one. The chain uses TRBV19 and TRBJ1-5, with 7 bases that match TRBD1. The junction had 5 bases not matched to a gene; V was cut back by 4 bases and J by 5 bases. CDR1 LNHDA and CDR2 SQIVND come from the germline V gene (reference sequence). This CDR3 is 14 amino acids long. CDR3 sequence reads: CASSTTGLDQPQHF. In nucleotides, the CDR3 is TGTGCCAGTAGTACGACAGGGCTCGATCAGCCCCAGCATTTT.

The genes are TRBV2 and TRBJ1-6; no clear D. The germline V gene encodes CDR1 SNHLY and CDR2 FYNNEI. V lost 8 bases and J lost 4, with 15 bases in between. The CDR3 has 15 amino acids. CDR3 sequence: CASLKRPEYNSPLHF. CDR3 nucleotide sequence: TGTGCCAGCCTTAAACGGCCGGAATATAATTCACCCCTCCACTTT.

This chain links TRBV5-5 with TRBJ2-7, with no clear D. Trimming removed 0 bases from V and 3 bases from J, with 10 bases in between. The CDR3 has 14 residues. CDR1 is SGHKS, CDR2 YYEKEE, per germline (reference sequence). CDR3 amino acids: CASSLDAVNYEQYF. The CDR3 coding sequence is TGTGCCAGCAGCTTGGATGCAGTAAACTACGAGCAGTACTTC.